Following are 30 T cell receptor beta chains from one sample sequenced in a study of early stage breast cancer tumors. Some clones are missing from TCRdb's copy, which holds only in-frame ones; the method was immunoSEQ multiplex PCR. Among 32,000 or so clones, roughly two thirds were seen once, and the ten largest hold roughly 33%. The specimen sequenced was blood. Source of these receptors: a person in their fifties or sixties with breast cancer.

V gene TRBV28 combines with J gene TRBJ2-1; the D gene is possibly TRBD2 (5 bases). The CDR3 spans 14 residues. From germline, CDR1 is MDHEN and CDR2 SYDVKM. With 3 bases removed from V and 5 bases from J, the gap between germline ends came to 11 bases. The CDR3 loop is CASSFGGLHNEQFF. The CDR3 DNA reads as TGTGCCAGCAGTTTTGGAGGTTTGCACAATGAGCAGTTCTTC.

The rearrangement uses TRBV5-6 and TRBJ2-3, with unresolved D. V was clipped by 4 bases and J by 0 bases, with 15 bases between them. The germline CDR1 and CDR2 sequences are SGHDT and YYEEEE. CDR3 length equals 16 residues. DNA for the CDR3: TGTGCCAGCAGCGTCAGGAAACTGGCTAGCACAGATACGCAGTATTTT. This gives the protein CASSVRKLASTDTQYF.

For the CDR3, the DNA is TGTGCCAGCAGCCACGACGAGGGGGCGGCGGACGAGCAGTACTTC. Translation: CASSHDEGAADEQYF. This chain uses TRBV5-4 with TRBJ2-7, with 7 nucleotides matching TRBD1. CDR1 and CDR2 (germline): SGHNT, YYREEE (reference sequence). The CDR3 runs to 15 residues. V dropped 4 bases and J dropped 5; count of bases not matched to a gene: 12. The whole variable domain, remainder taken from reference TRBV5-4 and TRBJ2-7, is ETGVTQSPTHLIKTRGQQVTLRCSSQSGHNTVSWYQQALGQGPQFIFQYYREEENGRGNFPPRFSGLQFPNYSSELNVNALELDDSALYLCASSHDEGAADEQYFGPGTRLTVT.

The V gene is TRBV29-1, the J gene TRBJ1-2, with 10 bases matching TRBD1. V lost 5 bases and J lost 0; bases outside the gene matches: 12. The CDR3 spans 17 residues. CDR1 SQVTM and CDR2 ANQGSEA come from the germline V gene. Here the CDR3 DNA reads TGCAGCGTTTCCACCGGGACAGGGGAGGGTGCTAACTATGGCTACACCTTC. This translates into CSVSTGTGEGANYGYTF.

The chain recombines TRBV19 with TRBJ2-7; the match to TRBD1 covers 7 bases. Per the germline V gene, CDR1 is LNHDA and CDR2 is SQIVND (reference sequence). The CDR3 consists of 14 residues. V dropped 2 bases and J dropped 5; count of bases not matched to a gene: 6. Written as DNA, the CDR3 is TGTGCCAGTAGTATACTAGACAGGGCCCACGAGCAGTACTTC. This gives the protein CASSILDRAHEQYF.

In DNA form, the CDR3 reads TGTGCCAGCAGCTTGTGGGTGGGACAGCAACCTGAAGCTTTCTTT. Protein product: CASSLWVGQQPEAFF. The J gene is TRBJ1-1, the V gene TRBV5-5; 7 bases match TRBD1. The CDR3 has 15 residues. Germline trimming cut 1 base from V and 6 bases from J; bases unmatched to any gene: 9. Germline V gives CDR1 SGHKS, CDR2 YYEKEE (reference sequence).

This clone occurred a few times. The genes are TRBV6-1 and TRBJ1-5; 9 positions match TRBD1. Germline values: CDR1 MNHNS, CDR2 SASEGT. CDR3 length: 15 residues. The trim removed 2 bases at V and 6 bases at J, leaving 5 bases unmatched. CDR3 protein: CASSELDRGGQPQHF. In nucleotides, the CDR3 is TGTGCCAGCAGTGAACTAGACAGGGGGGGTCAGCCCCAGCATTTT.

This sequence joins TRBV5-1 and TRBJ2-7, with TRBD2 identical over 11 bases. Germline values: CDR1 SGHRS, CDR2 YFSETQ. The length of the CDR3 is 17 residues. Losses at the gene ends were 4 bases for V and 5 bases for J; bases not matched to a gene: 14. CDR3 bases: TGCGCCAGCAGCCGGGGGGCCCTAGCGGGAGGTCTCCACGAGCAGTACTTC. It specifies CASSRGALAGGLHEQYF.

The chain's CDR3 is CASIWGSGANVLTF. Here the CDR3 DNA reads TGTGCCAGCATCTGGGGTTCTGGGGCCAACGTCCTGACTTTC. V gene TRBV2 combines with J gene TRBJ2-6; D call uncertain. This CDR3 is built from 14 residues. Trimming stripped 7 bases from V and 1 base from J, with 8 bases between. Per the germline V gene, CDR1 is SNHLY and CDR2 is FYNNEI.

This chain uses TRBV18 with TRBJ2-3; 8 bases map to TRBD1. This CDR3 comprises 15 residues. The V gene's germline CDR1 is KGHSH and CDR2 LQKENI. The ends lost 4 bases at V and 1 base at J; junction bases unmatched: 4. The CDR3 bases are TGTGCCAGCTCACTCGGACAGGGCGGCACAGATACGCAGTATTTT. It encodes CASSLGQGGTDTQYF. Complete variable domain (other parts from reference TRBV18 and TRBJ2-3): NAGVMQNPRHLVRRRGQEARLRCSPMKGHSHVYWYRQLPEEGLKFMVYLQKENIIDESGMPKERFSAEFPKEGPSILRIQQVVRGDSAAYFCASSLGQGGTDTQYFGPGTRLTVL.

The chain is built from TRBV14 and TRBJ1-2, with D possibly being TRBD1 (6 bases). From germline, CDR1 is SGHDN and CDR2 FVKESK. This CDR3 is 14 amino acids long. V dropped 3 bases and J dropped 2 bases, with 10 bases sitting between them. The CDR3 is CASSQYRVNYGYTF. In DNA form, the CDR3 reads TGTGCCAGCAGCCAGTACAGGGTGAACTATGGCTACACCTTC.

The genes are TRBV19 and TRBJ2-1, with TRBD1 as a possible D gene (6 bases). V dropped 3 bases and J dropped 5 bases, with 11 bases sitting between them. The germline CDR1 and CDR2 sequences are LNHDA and SQIVND (reference sequence). This CDR3 spans 14 amino acids. DNA of the CDR3: TGTGCCAGTAGTATTTGGCAGGGGAACAATGAGCAGTTCTTC. Translation gives CASSIWQGNNEQFF.

This chain connects TRBV2 to TRBJ2-2; 9 nucleotides match TRBD2. The CDR3 is 16 residues long. Germline V gene lookup returns CDR1 SNHLY and CDR2 FYNNEI. V lost 4 bases to trimming and J lost 3 bases; unmatched junction nucleotides: 6. CDR3 sequence (DNA): TGTGCCAGCAGTGCCTTAGCGGGAGAAGACACCGGGGAGCTGTTTTTT. It specifies CASSALAGEDTGELFF.

The genes are TRBV21-1 and TRBJ1-1. TRBV21-1 is shown as a pseudogene. The CDR3 is 14 residues long. The CDR3 DNA is TGTGCCAGCAGAAGCTGGGATTTTAACACTGAAGCTTTCTTT. It yields the protein CASRSWDFNTEAFF.

Of note for this clone: An end of the junction does not agree with germline; a read error may underlie this. The chain couples TRBV19 to TRBJ1-2; D gene ambiguous. CDR1 and CDR2 from the germline V gene are LNHDA and SQIVND (reference sequence). The CDR3 has 15 amino acids. CDR3 sequence reads: CASRTGLGFNDGYTF. The CDR3 DNA sequence: TGTGCCAGCAGGACGGGTCTAGGGTTTAACGATGGCTACACCTTC.

The rearrangement links TRBV6-5 to TRBJ2-5; D is possibly TRBD1 (5 bases). V was pared by 9 bases and J by 11 bases, with 28 bases between. This CDR3 contains 15 residues. CDR1 is MNHEY and CDR2 is SVGAGI in the germline V gene. CDR3 sequence (DNA): TGTGCCAGTACCTCGAGGCAGGGCCTTACCGAAGAGCAGTACTTC. Translating it yields CASTSRQGLTEEQYF.

V usage is TRBV30 and J usage is TRBJ2-3; maybe TRBD2 (7 bases). Trimming took off 4 bases at V and 2 bases at J, with 16 bases between the two ends. CDR3 length equals 15 residues. CDR1 and CDR2 (germline): GTSNPN, SVGIG (reference sequence). The CDR3 loop is CAWTRGGAPTDTQYF. DNA for the CDR3: TGTGCCTGGACCCGAGGGGGGGCGCCCACAGATACGCAGTATTTT.

This rearrangement joins TRBV19 to TRBJ2-1, with TRBD1 matching over 7 bases. The CDR3 is made up of 13 amino acids. From germline, CDR1 is LNHDA and CDR2 SQIVND (reference sequence). Trimming cost V 4 bases and J 4 bases; bases outside gene matches: 1. The CDR3, as DNA: TGTGCCAGTAGTAGGGACAGTTACAATGAGCAGTTCTTC. As protein: CASSRDSYNEQFF.

The chain employs TRBV6-5 and TRBJ2-7, with TRBD1 matching 7 bases. Germline trimming cut 0 bases from V and 8 bases from J; bases unmatched to any gene: 1. This CDR3 spans 12 amino acids. Germline CDR1 and CDR2: MNHEY and SVGAGI. DNA for the CDR3: TGTGCCAGCAGTTACTCAGGGGGCCAGCAGTACTTC. This translates into CASSYSGGQQYF.

The chain has TRBV27 and TRBJ2-1; D could derive from TRBD1 or TRBD2 (5 bases each). V gave up 3 bases and J gave up 10 bases, with 7 bases separating them. The CDR3 is made up of 11 amino acids. In germline, CDR1 is MNHEY, CDR2 SMNVEV (reference sequence). CDR3 protein: CASSFGDEQFF. CDR3 nucleotides: TGTGCCAGCAGTTTTGGGGACGAGCAGTTCTTC.

The chain recombines TRBV6-4 with TRBJ2-1; 12 bases match TRBD2. CDR1 MRHNA and CDR2 SNTAGT come from the germline V gene. CDR3 size: 14 residues. Trimming took 6 bases from V and 9 from J; bases not matched to a gene: 6. DNA for the CDR3: TGTGCCAGCAGGGCTACTAGCGGGAGGCCTGAGCAGTTCTTC. Translation: CASRATSGRPEQFF.

This clone was observed once. V usage is TRBV19 and J usage is TRBJ1-2; the match to TRBD1 covers 7 bases. From germline, CDR1 is LNHDA and CDR2 SQIVND (reference sequence). The V and J ends lost 4 bases and 3 bases, in that order; junction bases with no gene match: 8. This CDR3 comprises 15 residues. DNA for the CDR3: TGTGCCAGTAGTACCAACAGGGGCGCGTACTATGGCTACACCTTC. Its translation: CASSTNRGAYYGYTF.

The rearrangement joins TRBV19 to TRBJ1-5; TRBD1 matches 11 bases. Germline trimming cut 5 bases from V and 6 bases from J; bases unmatched to any gene: 9. CDR3 length: 16 amino acids. Germline V lookup: CDR1 LNHDA, CDR2 SQIVND (reference sequence). CDR3 DNA sequence: TGTGCCAGTAGTCCTAGGACAGGGGGCGGGATTCAGCCCCAGCATTTT. This gives the protein CASSPRTGGGIQPQHF. Supplemented by reference TRBV19 and TRBJ1-5, the full variable domain reads DGGITQSPKYLFRKEGQNVTLSCEQNLNHDAMYWYRQDPGQGLRLIYYSQIVNDFQKGDIAEGYSVSREKKESFPLTVTSAQKNPTAFYLCASSPRTGGGIQPQHFGDGTRLSIL.

The J gene is TRBJ2-7, the V gene TRBV27; 7 bases fit TRBD1. The CDR3 consists of 14 residues. Germline V CDR1 and CDR2: MNHEY, SMNVEV (reference sequence). V lost 3 bases to trimming and J lost 2 bases; unmatched junction nucleotides: 4. CDR3 DNA sequence: TGTGCCAGCAGTTTTCAGGGGGTCGCCTACGAGCAGTACTTC. Amino acids: CASSFQGVAYEQYF.

V and J are TRBV2 and TRBJ1-4, with 10 bases identical to TRBD1. Germline lookup yields CDR1 SNHLY and CDR2 FYNNEI. This CDR3 has 14 amino acids. The CDR3 loop reads CASDRGQDGEKLFF. CDR3 nucleotides: TGTGCTAGCGACAGGGGGCAGGATGGGGAAAAACTGTTTTTT.

This clone occurred once. The chain uses TRBV11-2 and TRBJ2-5; 11 nucleotides align to TRBD2. The CDR3 is made up of 16 amino acids. The J segment lost 6 bases and the V segment lost 1 base, leaving 7 bases of the junction unmatched. Germline CDR1 is SGHAT and CDR2 is FQNNGV. The CDR3 protein is CASSLVVTSGRQTQYF. The CDR3 region has the DNA TGTGCCAGCAGCTTAGTCGTAACTAGCGGGAGACAGACCCAGTACTTC.

The CDR3 DNA is TGTGCCAGCTCACCACCGGAGTTAACTGGGGCTTACAATGAGCAGTTCTTC. Its protein is CASSPPELTGAYNEQFF. The rearrangement joins TRBV18 to TRBJ2-1, with a tentative D call TRBD1 (5 bases). The CDR3 totals 17 residues. The V gene's germline CDR1 is KGHSH and CDR2 LQKENI. Trimming removed 0 bases from V and 4 bases from J, with 16 bases in between.

The rearrangement uses TRBV18 and TRBJ1-2, with unresolved D. CDR1 is KGHSH, CDR2 LQKENI, per germline. The CDR3 totals 14 residues. Trimming removed 0 bases from V and 8 bases from J, with 13 bases in between. The CDR3 DNA sequence: TGTGCCAGCTCACCACCGGCAGTCCCGGGAGGCTACACCTTC. Amino acid sequence: CASSPPAVPGGYTF.

The rearrangement uses TRBV6-5 and TRBJ1-4; 7 bases are shared with TRBD1. The CDR3 runs to 15 residues. The ends lost 4 bases at V and 1 base at J; junction bases unmatched: 3. Germline V lookup: CDR1 MNHEY, CDR2 SVGAGI. The CDR3 nucleotides read TGTGCCAGCAGTTTTGGACAGGAAACTAATGAAAAACTGTTTTTT. Translated, it gives CASSFGQETNEKLFF.

J is TRBJ1-1 and V is TRBV7-8; 11 nucleotides agree with TRBD1. Per the germline V gene, CDR1 is SGHVS and CDR2 is FQNEAQ. CDR3 length: 15 residues. V lost 4 bases, J lost 0 bases, and 1 base stayed unmatched. DNA of the CDR3: TGTGCCAGCAGCTGGGACAGGGGGATGAACACTGAAGCTTTCTTT. Translating gives CASSWDRGMNTEAFF.